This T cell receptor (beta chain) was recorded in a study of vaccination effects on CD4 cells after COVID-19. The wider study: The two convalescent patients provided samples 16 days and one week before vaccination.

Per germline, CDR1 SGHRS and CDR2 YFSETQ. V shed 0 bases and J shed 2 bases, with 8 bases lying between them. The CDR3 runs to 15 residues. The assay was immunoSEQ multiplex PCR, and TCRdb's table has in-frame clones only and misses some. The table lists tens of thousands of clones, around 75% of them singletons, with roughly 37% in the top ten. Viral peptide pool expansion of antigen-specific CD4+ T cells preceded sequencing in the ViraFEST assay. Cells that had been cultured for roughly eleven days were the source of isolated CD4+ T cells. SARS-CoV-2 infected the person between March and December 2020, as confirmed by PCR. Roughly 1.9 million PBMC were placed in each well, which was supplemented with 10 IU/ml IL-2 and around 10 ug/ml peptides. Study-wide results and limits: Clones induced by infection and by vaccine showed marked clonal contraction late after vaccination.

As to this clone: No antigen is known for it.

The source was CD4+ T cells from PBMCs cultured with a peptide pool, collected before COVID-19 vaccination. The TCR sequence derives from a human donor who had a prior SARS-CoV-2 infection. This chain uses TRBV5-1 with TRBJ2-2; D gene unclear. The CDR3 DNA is TGCGCCAGCAGCTTGGTAACAGCCAACACCGGGGAGCTGTTTTTT. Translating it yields CASSLVTANTGELFF. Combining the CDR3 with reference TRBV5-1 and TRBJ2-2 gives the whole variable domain KAGVTQTPRYLIKTRGQQVTLSCSPISGHRSVSWYQQTPGQGLQFLFEYFSETQRNKGNFPGRFSGRQFSNSRSEMNVSTLELGDSALYLCASSLVTANTGELFFGEGSRLTVL.